Listed here are 14 T cell receptor beta chains from one sample, sequenced in a study of spatial heterogeneity in lung cancer. TCRdb ran MiXCR on the 5' RACE reads and lists one entry per CDR3 protein. The sample records about 19,000 distinct CDR3 sequences, 9% to 10% being singletons. Time point given: blood at routine non-recurrence follow-up after resection. This material consisted of PBMCs, taken at follow-up. These receptors came from a female donor with early-stage non-small cell lung cancer.

To note about this clonotype: A much larger clonotype is one base distant, so this may be a read error. The V call is TRBV7-2, the J call TRBJ2-2; D possibly uses TRBD1 or TRBD2 (5 bases each). Germline loops: CDR1 SGHTA, CDR2 FQGNSA. Trimming took off 2 bases at V and 2 bases at J, with 12 bases between the two ends. This CDR3 is 16 amino acids long. In DNA form, the CDR3 reads TGTGCCAGCAGCTTAATAGGGACGGTCAACACCGGGGAGCTGTTTTTT. Translating it yields CASSLIGTVNTGELFF.

The V and J genes are TRBV20-1 and TRBJ2-2; D is unresolved. V dropped 1 base and J dropped 4 bases, with 16 bases sitting between them. The CDR3 consists of 16 residues. Germline V gene data show CDR1 as DFQATT and CDR2 as SNEGSKA (reference sequence). CDR3 nucleotide sequence: TGCAGTGCTAGAGGAGTGAGAAGTACCATCACCGGGGAGCTGTTTTTT. This codes for CSARGVRSTITGELFF.

This clonotype was observed at least ten times. V usage is TRBV6-5 and J usage is TRBJ2-7, with D perhaps matching TRBD1 (6 bases). Germline V gene sequence: CDR1 MNHEY, CDR2 SVGAGI. This CDR3 has 14 residues. The V end was cut by 5 bases, the J end by 7 bases, with 18 bases between. CDR3 bases: TGTGCCAGCAGTGATCGATGGACAGTCTCAGAGCAGTACTTC. It codes for CASSDRWTVSEQYF.

Details on this clonotype: An end of the junction differs from the germline gene, which may be a read error. This chain joins TRBV7-7 and TRBJ2-2; tentatively, D is TRBD1 (6 bases). The germline V gene encodes CDR1 SSHAT and CDR2 FNYEAQ (reference sequence). The CDR3 extends over 15 amino acids. CDR3 nucleotide sequence: TGTGCTAGCAGCTTAGCAGGGGCGGGCACCGGGGAGCTGTTTTTT. Protein: CASSLAGAGTGELFF.

This clonotype was counted only a few times. The chain couples TRBV5-1 to TRBJ2-3, with TRBD2 matching 10 bases. Germline-derived CDR1 and CDR2 are SGHRS and YFSETQ. V trimming: 4 bases; J trimming: 3 bases; junction bases outside the gene matches: 8. The CDR3 length is 16 residues. CDR3 protein: CASSRDTSGKTDTQYF. The CDR3 DNA sequence: TGCGCCAGCAGCCGAGACACTAGCGGGAAGACAGATACGCAGTATTTT.

There are many counts of this clonotype. The CDR3 DNA reads as TGTGCCAGCAGCTTAGCGCAGTCAGGGAACACTGAAGCTTTCTTT. It yields the protein CASSLAQSGNTEAFF. V gene TRBV7-6 combines with J gene TRBJ1-1; unclear D gene. Trimming took 0 bases from V and 1 from J, leaving 9 bases between them. From germline, CDR1 is SGHVS and CDR2 FNYEAQ. This CDR3 spans 15 amino acids.

This clonotype was detected ten times or more. The chain uses TRBV4-1 and TRBJ1-2, with no clear D. V shed 4 bases and J shed 0 bases, with 12 bases lying between them. Germline V gene lookup returns CDR1 MGHRA and CDR2 YSYEKL. The length of the CDR3 is 15 residues. The CDR3 loop is CASSPTPGSNYGYTF. CDR3 DNA: TGCGCCAGCAGCCCAACACCCGGATCTAACTATGGCTACACCTTC.

This clonotype has ten or more counts. This chain links TRBV20-1 with TRBJ2-2; 9 positions match TRBD1. The CDR3 loop spans 14 amino acids. Germline trimming cut 7 bases from V and 1 base from J; bases unmatched to any gene: 4. Germline V gives CDR1 DFQATT, CDR2 SNEGSKA (reference sequence). CDR3 DNA sequence: TGCAGTGGGAAGACAGGGGGGAACACCGGGGAGCTGTTTTTT. Its protein is CSGKTGGNTGELFF.

The table lists this clonotype with many counts. As DNA, the CDR3 is TGTGCCATCAGTGGACAGGGGGCCTCAGATACGCAGTATTTT. This translates into CAISGQGASDTQYF. The genes are TRBV10-3 and TRBJ2-3; 10 bases line up with TRBD1. Germline V gives CDR1 ENHRY, CDR2 SYGVKD. The V and J ends lost 4 bases and 4 bases, in that order; junction bases with no gene match: 2. The CDR3 loop spans 14 amino acids.

This clonotype came up many times. The genes are TRBV5-6 and TRBJ2-7, with no clear D. The CDR3 loop spans 11 amino acids. Looked up from germline, CDR1 is SGHDT and CDR2 is YYEEEE. Trimming removed 4 bases at V and 3 bases at J, with 5 bases between. CDR3 protein: CASSNYYEQYF. For the CDR3, the DNA is TGTGCCAGCAGCAACTACTACGAGCAGTACTTC.

This clonotype was counted at least ten times. V usage is TRBV20-1 and J usage is TRBJ2-1; D is perhaps TRBD2 (5 bases). With 6 bases removed from V and 7 bases from J, the gap between germline ends came to 19 bases. This CDR3 has 14 amino acids. Germline CDR1 is DFQATT and CDR2 is SNEGSKA (reference sequence). CDR3 sequence: CSAPGEGFGNEQFF. The CDR3 nucleotides read TGCAGTGCCCCAGGAGAGGGCTTTGGGAATGAGCAGTTCTTC.

This clonotype was observed many times. V gene TRBV5-1 combines with J gene TRBJ1-2; no definite D call. Germline V gene sequence: CDR1 SGHRS, CDR2 YFSETQ. This CDR3 is built from 14 residues. Trimming shortened V by 0 bases and J by 5 bases, and 11 bases separated the two germline ends. CDR3 sequence (DNA): TGCGCCAGCAGCTTGGGCCAGTCTGGTTATGGCTACACCTTC. Translating gives CASSLGQSGYGYTF.

V and J are TRBV11-3 and TRBJ2-3; the D gene is possibly TRBD2 (5 bases). CDR3 size: 15 residues. The V gene lost 0 bases and the J gene lost 6 bases, with 13 bases spanning the gap. The germline gives CDR1 SGHNT, CDR2 YENEEA. CDR3 amino acids: CASSLDLRGTDTQYF. The DNA for the CDR3 is TGTGCCAGCAGCTTAGATCTCCGGGGTACCGATACGCAGTATTTT.

The J gene is TRBJ2-3, the V gene TRBV5-1; tentative D call: TRBD2 (6 bases). The germline V gene has CDR1 SGHRS and CDR2 YFSETQ. Trimming pared 1 base from V and 6 bases from J, leaving 9 bases between. This CDR3 has 13 amino acids. The CDR3 here is CASSLRRADTQYF. CDR3 bases: TGCGCCAGCAGCTTGAGGAGGGCCGATACGCAGTATTTT.